This is a list of T cell receptor beta chains from one sample in a study of T cells after yellow fever vaccination. TCRdb reprocessed the 5' RACE reads with MiXCR, giving one entry per CDR3 protein. The table lists 300,000 to 450,000 distinct CDR3 sequences, 7% to 10% of them singletons, with 17% in the top ten. This specimen consisted of PBMCs, obtained roughly 45 days after the first yellow fever vaccination. The receptors originated from a man between 18 and 29 years old who received the YFV17D yellow fever vaccine. The CDR3 runs from the conserved cysteine through the conserved F or W. A D gene is named only where the DNA matches it firmly. The size field is filled for only some rows; it gives once, few, many or a size class.

j_call: TRBJ2-1; clone_size: -; v_call: TRBV7-2; d_call: TRBD1; cdr3_length: 16; cdr3_nt: TGTGCCAGCAGCTTAGTAGGGACAGGGGCCTACAATGAGCAGTTCTTC; cdr3_aa: CASSLVGTGAYNEQFF
j_call: TRBJ2-7; clone_size: -; v_call: TRBV30; d_call: -; cdr3_length: 13; cdr3_nt: TGTGCCTGGAGTTCAGGGGTTACCTACGAGCAGTACTTC; cdr3_aa: CAWSSGVTYEQYF
j_call: TRBJ1-6; clone_size: few; v_call: TRBV27; d_call: -; cdr3_length: 15; cdr3_nt: TGTGCCAGCAGTTTTACTAGGGGATCACTTTCACCCCTCCACTTT; cdr3_aa: CASSFTRGSLSPLHF
j_call: TRBJ2-5; clone_size: many; v_call: TRBV20-1; d_call: -; cdr3_length: 13; cdr3_nt: TGCAGTGCTAGTCCCTCGACTAAAGAGACCCAGTACTTC; cdr3_aa: CSASPSTKETQYF
j_call: TRBJ1-2; clone_size: many; v_call: TRBV5-1; d_call: -; cdr3_length: 13; cdr3_nt: TGCGCCAGCAGCGAGACCTCCAAGGATGGCTACACCTTC; cdr3_aa: CASSETSKDGYTF
j_call: TRBJ1-4; clone_size: few; v_call: TRBV6-1; d_call: TRBD1; cdr3_length: 15; cdr3_nt: TGTGCCAGCAGTGATTTCGGTACAGGGGAGGAAAAACTGTTTTTT; cdr3_aa: CASSDFGTGEEKLFF
j_call: TRBJ1-2; clone_size: -; v_call: TRBV6-1; d_call: TRBD1; cdr3_length: 13; cdr3_nt: TGTGCCAGCAGCCGCGTGCAGGGGGATGGCTACACCTTC; cdr3_aa: CASSRVQGDGYTF
j_call: TRBJ2-3; clone_size: few; v_call: TRBV27; d_call: -; cdr3_length: 17; cdr3_nt: TGTGCCAGCAGTTACGACCCCGGGACAATAACATTCGATACGCAGTATTTT; cdr3_aa: CASSYDPGTITFDTQYF
j_call: TRBJ2-2; clone_size: many; v_call: TRBV18; d_call: TRBD2; cdr3_length: 17; cdr3_nt: TGTGCCAGCTCGGACACGCCGGGAGGGGGACTTACCGGGGAGCTGTTTTTT; cdr3_aa: CASSDTPGGGLTGELFF
j_call: TRBJ1-1; clone_size: few; v_call: TRBV7-9; d_call: -; cdr3_length: 12; cdr3_nt: TGTGCCAGCGTGAGGGGCAACACTGAAGCTTTCTTT; cdr3_aa: CASVRGNTEAFF
j_call: TRBJ1-1; clone_size: many; v_call: TRBV12-3/TRBV12-4; d_call: -; cdr3_length: 15; cdr3_nt: TGTGCCAGCAGGATTAGACAGCGACCGAACACTGAAGCTTTCTTT; cdr3_aa: CASRIRQRPNTEAFF
j_call: TRBJ1-1; clone_size: -; v_call: TRBV7-6; d_call: -; cdr3_length: 13; cdr3_nt: TGTGCCAGCATCGAAGGTGGGAACACTGAAGCTTTCTTT; cdr3_aa: CASIEGGNTEAFF
j_call: TRBJ2-1; clone_size: -; v_call: TRBV24-1; d_call: -; cdr3_length: 18; cdr3_nt: TGTGCCACCAGTGACGGCACCCCGGCAGGGCCCACCTACAATGAGCAGTTCTTC; cdr3_aa: CATSDGTPAGPTYNEQFF
j_call: TRBJ2-3; clone_size: few; v_call: TRBV7-2; d_call: -; cdr3_length: 14; cdr3_nt: TGTGCCAGCAGCTACCACAGGAGAACAGATACGCAGTATTTT; cdr3_aa: CASSYHRRTDTQYF
j_call: TRBJ1-6; clone_size: few; v_call: TRBV6-2/TRBV6-3; d_call: -; cdr3_length: 14; cdr3_nt: TGTGCCAGCACCCCCGGGACGGAGAATTCACCCCTCCACTTT; cdr3_aa: CASTPGTENSPLHF
j_call: TRBJ2-7; clone_size: -; v_call: TRBV4-2; d_call: -; cdr3_length: 13; cdr3_nt: TGTGCCAGCAGCGCCACCGGAGGTCTGGAGCAGTACTTC; cdr3_aa: CASSATGGLEQYF
j_call: TRBJ2-7; clone_size: -; v_call: TRBV25-1; d_call: -; cdr3_length: 11; cdr3_nt: TGTGCCAGCTTAGGGGCTTACGAGCAGTACTTC; cdr3_aa: CASLGAYEQYF
j_call: TRBJ2-5; clone_size: few; v_call: TRBV7-3; d_call: -; cdr3_length: 14; cdr3_nt: TGTGCCAGCAGCTTAGACCAAAGTGAAGAGACCCAGTACTTC; cdr3_aa: CASSLDQSEETQYF
j_call: TRBJ2-5; clone_size: -; v_call: TRBV20-1; d_call: -; cdr3_length: 14; cdr3_nt: TGCAGTGCTACCTGGGGTTTGTGGCAAGAGACCCAGTACTTC; cdr3_aa: CSATWGLWQETQYF
j_call: TRBJ2-2; clone_size: -; v_call: TRBV7-2; d_call: TRBD1; cdr3_length: 17; cdr3_nt: TGTGCCAGCAGCTTACCGAAGGGACAGGGCGGGACCGGGGAGCTGTTTTTT; cdr3_aa: CASSLPKGQGGTGELFF
j_call: TRBJ2-3; clone_size: -; v_call: TRBV7-2; d_call: -; cdr3_length: 15; cdr3_nt: TGTGCCAGCAGCTTTAGTCGGGGGAGGATAGATACGCAGTATTTT; cdr3_aa: CASSFSRGRIDTQYF
j_call: TRBJ1-2; clone_size: -; v_call: TRBV19; d_call: -; cdr3_length: 13; cdr3_nt: TGTGCCAGTAGTACCTACAGTCTCTATGGCTACACCTTC; cdr3_aa: CASSTYSLYGYTF
j_call: TRBJ2-3; clone_size: many; v_call: TRBV6-1; d_call: -; cdr3_length: 14; cdr3_nt: TGTGCCAGCTTATGGAACAGGGGCACAGATACGCAGTATTTT; cdr3_aa: CASLWNRGTDTQYF
j_call: TRBJ1-5; clone_size: -; v_call: TRBV10-3; d_call: -; cdr3_length: 12; cdr3_nt: TGTGCCATCAGTGAAAGCAATCAGCCCCAGCATTTT; cdr3_aa: CAISESNQPQHF
j_call: TRBJ1-3; clone_size: -; v_call: TRBV4-1; d_call: -; cdr3_length: 11; cdr3_nt: TGCGCCAGTGCACAAGGCGGCACCATATATTTT; cdr3_aa: CASAQGGTIYF
j_call: TRBJ1-2; clone_size: few; v_call: TRBV7-2; d_call: -; cdr3_length: 14; cdr3_nt: TGTGCCAGCAGCTTAGGCGTAGGGCCCAATAGCTACACCTTC; cdr3_aa: CASSLGVGPNSYTF
j_call: TRBJ1-6; clone_size: -; v_call: TRBV12-3/TRBV12-4; d_call: TRBD1; cdr3_length: 12; cdr3_nt: TGTGCCAGCAGCCGCATGGGACAGCCGCCCCACTTT; cdr3_aa: CASSRMGQPPHF
j_call: TRBJ1-1; clone_size: few; v_call: TRBV7-9; d_call: -; cdr3_length: 15; cdr3_nt: TGTGCCAGCAGCTTAGAGGGGGGGAGTTACACTGAAGCTTTCTTT; cdr3_aa: CASSLEGGSYTEAFF
j_call: TRBJ1-2; clone_size: few; v_call: TRBV10-3; d_call: TRBD1; cdr3_length: 14; cdr3_nt: TGTGCCATCAGGGAGGACAGGGAAGGTTTTGGCTACACCTTC; cdr3_aa: CAIREDREGFGYTF
j_call: TRBJ1-2; clone_size: -; v_call: TRBV5-1; d_call: TRBD1; cdr3_length: 14; cdr3_nt: TGCGCCAGCAGCTTGAACAGGGGGATTTATGGCTACACCTTC; cdr3_aa: CASSLNRGIYGYTF
j_call: TRBJ2-5; clone_size: -; v_call: TRBV6-5; d_call: -; cdr3_length: 11; cdr3_nt: TGTGCCAGCAGTTACTCTCAAGTCGAGTACTTC; cdr3_aa: CASSYSQVEYF
j_call: TRBJ2-1; clone_size: few; v_call: TRBV3-1; d_call: TRBD2; cdr3_length: 16; cdr3_nt: TGTGCCAGCAGCCCCCCGGGACTAGCGTCAATCGATGAGCAGTTCTTC; cdr3_aa: CASSPPGLASIDEQFF
j_call: TRBJ2-5; clone_size: few; v_call: TRBV4-3; d_call: TRBD2; cdr3_length: 16; cdr3_nt: TGCGCCAGCAGCCAAGCCCTGTTGGGGGGGAGGCAGACCCAGTACTTC; cdr3_aa: CASSQALLGGRQTQYF
j_call: TRBJ1-4; clone_size: -; v_call: TRBV15; d_call: -; cdr3_length: 16; cdr3_nt: TGTGCCACCAGCAGGGAAATGGGAGGACCGGGTGAAAAACTGTTTTTT; cdr3_aa: CATSREMGGPGEKLFF
j_call: TRBJ2-3; clone_size: few; v_call: TRBV6-1; d_call: -; cdr3_length: 14; cdr3_nt: TGTGCCAGCAGACGGGGAACGTACACAGATACGCAGTATTTT; cdr3_aa: CASRRGTYTDTQYF
j_call: TRBJ2-3; clone_size: few; v_call: TRBV29-1; d_call: -; cdr3_length: 12; cdr3_nt: TGCAGCGTCCGGGAGCTTGAAGATACGCAGTATTTT; cdr3_aa: CSVRELEDTQYF
j_call: TRBJ2-5; clone_size: many; v_call: TRBV6-2/TRBV6-3; d_call: TRBD2; cdr3_length: 15; cdr3_nt: TGTGCCAGCAGTCAGGGACTAGCGATACGAGAGACCCAGTACTTC; cdr3_aa: CASSQGLAIRETQYF
j_call: TRBJ2-1; clone_size: -; v_call: TRBV25-1; d_call: TRBD2; cdr3_length: 17; cdr3_nt: TGTGCCAGCAGTGACGGACTAGCGGGGCCCTCCTACAATGAGCAGTTCTTC; cdr3_aa: CASSDGLAGPSYNEQFF
j_call: TRBJ1-4; clone_size: -; v_call: TRBV29-1; d_call: -; cdr3_length: 12; cdr3_nt: TGCAGCGTCCGGGACAATAATGAAAAACTGTTTTTT; cdr3_aa: CSVRDNNEKLFF
j_call: TRBJ1-2; clone_size: few; v_call: TRBV11-2; d_call: -; cdr3_length: 19; cdr3_nt: TGTGCCAGCAGCTTAGGTAGCGGGCAGGGAGGAACCTCTAACTATGGCTACACCTTC; cdr3_aa: CASSLGSGQGGTSNYGYTF
j_call: TRBJ1-2; clone_size: few; v_call: TRBV18; d_call: -; cdr3_length: 18; cdr3_nt: TGTGCCAGCTCACCATTTCGCCCCGGGGAAAAACGGGGAGCTGGCTACACCTTC; cdr3_aa: CASSPFRPGEKRGAGYTF
j_call: TRBJ2-3; clone_size: few; v_call: TRBV20-1; d_call: TRBD2; cdr3_length: 15; cdr3_nt: TGCAGTGCTAGAGATGCTAAGGCGGGGGGAGATACGCAGTATTTT; cdr3_aa: CSARDAKAGGDTQYF
j_call: TRBJ1-1; clone_size: -; v_call: TRBV19; d_call: TRBD1; cdr3_length: 14; cdr3_nt: TGTGCCAGTAGCCCGGGACAGATCAACACTGAAGCTTTCTTT; cdr3_aa: CASSPGQINTEAFF
j_call: TRBJ2-2; clone_size: -; v_call: TRBV6-2/TRBV6-3; d_call: -; cdr3_length: 13; cdr3_nt: TGTGCCAGCAGTTACTCAAACAGCGGGGAGCTGTTTTTT; cdr3_aa: CASSYSNSGELFF
j_call: TRBJ2-5; clone_size: few; v_call: TRBV19; d_call: TRBD2; cdr3_length: 17; cdr3_nt: TGTGCCAGTAGTATAACCTCCCGGCGGGGGGCACCCGGGACCCAGTACTTC; cdr3_aa: CASSITSRRGAPGTQYF
j_call: TRBJ2-7; clone_size: many; v_call: TRBV3-1; d_call: TRBD1; cdr3_length: 16; cdr3_nt: TGTGCCAGCAGCCTAACAGGGGGCAGTTACACTTACGAGCAGTACTTC; cdr3_aa: CASSLTGGSYTYEQYF
j_call: TRBJ2-2; clone_size: few; v_call: TRBV28; d_call: -; cdr3_length: 14; cdr3_nt: TGTGCCAGCAGTACCCCGGGGATAACCGGGGAGCTGTTTTTT; cdr3_aa: CASSTPGITGELFF
j_call: TRBJ1-6; clone_size: -; v_call: TRBV5-5; d_call: -; cdr3_length: 18; cdr3_nt: TGTGCCAGCAGCTTCGGGCACAAGCAGGGCATGGATAATTCACCCCTCCACTTT; cdr3_aa: CASSFGHKQGMDNSPLHF
j_call: TRBJ2-3; clone_size: -; v_call: TRBV7-2; d_call: -; cdr3_length: 15; cdr3_nt: TGTGCCAGCACCTATGGGGTCCTAGCTACAGATACGCAGTATTTT; cdr3_aa: CASTYGVLATDTQYF
j_call: TRBJ1-5; clone_size: -; v_call: TRBV7-8; d_call: -; cdr3_length: 16; cdr3_nt: TGTGCCAGCAGCCCCCATCGTTACAGGACCAATCAGCCCCAGCATTTT; cdr3_aa: CASSPHRYRTNQPQHF
j_call: TRBJ1-4; clone_size: -; v_call: TRBV29-1; d_call: -; cdr3_length: 14; cdr3_nt: TGCAGCGTTGAAACATGGGGGGCACATGAAAAACTGTTTTTT; cdr3_aa: CSVETWGAHEKLFF
j_call: TRBJ2-1; clone_size: few; v_call: TRBV11-2; d_call: -; cdr3_length: 16; cdr3_nt: TGTGCCAGCAGCTTCAGCGGGCCGAGCTCCTACAATGAGCAGTTCTTC; cdr3_aa: CASSFSGPSSYNEQFF
j_call: TRBJ2-5; clone_size: -; v_call: TRBV5-1; d_call: TRBD1; cdr3_length: 16; cdr3_nt: TGCGCCAGCAGCCCTCCCGGGACAGGGGGCCAAGAGACCCAGTACTTC; cdr3_aa: CASSPPGTGGQETQYF
j_call: TRBJ1-1; clone_size: few; v_call: TRBV7-9; d_call: -; cdr3_length: 13; cdr3_nt: TGTGCCAGCAGCTTATACAGGGACACTGAAGCTTTCTTT; cdr3_aa: CASSLYRDTEAFF
j_call: TRBJ2-6; clone_size: few; v_call: TRBV5-1; d_call: -; cdr3_length: 14; cdr3_nt: TGCGCCAGCAAGCAGGGCTCTGGGGCCAACGTCCTGACTTTC; cdr3_aa: CASKQGSGANVLTF